A single sample gave rise to the 2 T cell receptor beta chains below, sequenced in a study of blood T cell repertoires in COVID-19 (dated by TCRdb to 2020 to 2022). Libraries were made using the immunoSEQ multiplex PCR assay. TCRdb limited this immuneACCESS table to in-frame rearrangements with V and J called. A share of clones is missing; checked studies link under half to unresolved V genes, and the rest is unexplained. The sample profile shows a few hundred thousand clones; roughly 88% of them were found once. The top ten clones comprise approximately 2% of the sample. Input material: PBMCs or T cells enriched from blood (not recorded which). The source is a woman between 35 and 50 years old who had recovered from COVID-19.

The chain recombines TRBV12-5 with TRBJ1-1; TRBD1 might be the D (6 bases). The ends were cut back, 5 bases at V and 1 base at J, with 14 bases in the middle. Germline-derived CDR1 and CDR2 are LGHNT and FRNRAP. This CDR3 is 15 amino acids long. The CDR3 region is CASGPTGQSNTEAFF. The CDR3 nucleotides are TGTGCTAGTGGTCCTACGGGACAATCGAACACTGAAGCTTTCTTT. The full variable domain, its missing parts supplied by reference TRBV12-5 and TRBJ1-1, is DARVTQTPRHKVTEMGQEVTMRCQPILGHNTVFWYRQTMMQGLELLAYFRNRAPLDDSGMPKDRFSAEMPDATLATLKIQPSEPRDSAVYFCASGPTGQSNTEAFFGQGTRLTVV.

This clone was observed a single time. The J gene is TRBJ2-2, the V gene TRBV20-1, with 13 bases identical to TRBD2. Germline lookup yields CDR1 DFQATT and CDR2 SNEGSKA (reference sequence). V shed 3 bases and J 5 bases; nucleotides not matched to a gene: 6. CDR3 length: 16 amino acids. In DNA, the CDR3 is TGCAGTGCTAGTGGAGGACTAGCGGGAGATACCGGGGAGCTGTTTTTT. This sequence encodes CSASGGLAGDTGELFF.